This TCR beta chain derives from a study of blood T cell repertoires in COVID-19. The assay was immunoSEQ multiplex PCR, and TCRdb's table has in-frame clones only and misses some. Here the sample spans about 250,000 clones, 88% being singletons. Germline V lookup: CDR1 SNHLY, CDR2 FYNNEI. Trimming removed 6 bases at V and 5 bases at J, with 13 bases between. CDR3 size: 13 residues. This chain connects TRBV2 to TRBJ1-1; perhaps TRBD1 as D (6 bases). The source is a woman aged 35 to 49 who had recovered from COVID-19. Sequencing was done on a sample of peripheral blood. Here the CDR3 DNA reads TGTGCCAGCAGCCCCGAGAGGGGGACTGAAGCTTTCTTT. This translates into CASSPERGTEAFF.